This T cell receptor (beta chain) originates from a study of T-cell reconstitution after alpha-beta-depleted transplantation in children. This clonotype has ten or more counts. Its antigen is unidentified. Study-level results: Counts and diversity of T cells one year after transplant came mostly from newly produced T cells. TCRbeta diversity was high at day 60 in some patients (a result of surviving recipient T cells and thymic progenitors). Several hundred expanded graft clones reportedly were the source of alpha-beta T cells about two months after transplant.

Unique molecular identifiers were incorporated when the TCRbeta library was constructed. From the PCR reads, TCRdb called clonotypes with MiXCR, one entry per CDR3 protein. The data show more than 85,000 distinct CDR3 sequences, 7.5% to 9.5% seen once. The receptor was isolated from a boy younger than 10 with acute lymphoblastic leukemia, due to receive a stem cell transplant. The sample was PBMCs, taken before TCRalphabeta/CD19-depleted stem cell transplant.

The CDR3 bases are TGTGCCAGCAGTTTATTACCGGGACAGGGGGACGAGCAGTACTTC. Its translation is CASSLLPGQGDEQYF. The rearrangement uses TRBV27 and TRBJ2-7; 11 positions match TRBD1. Germline lookup yields CDR1 MNHEY and CDR2 SMNVEV (reference sequence). The trim removed 1 base at V and 5 bases at J, leaving 4 bases unmatched. The CDR3 spans 15 residues.